This TCR beta chain was documented in a study of OX40 agonist ivuxolimab in advanced cancers. The V and J ends lost 0 bases and 8 bases respectively, with 16 bases between them. Germline CDR1 reads MNHEY; CDR2 reads SVGAGI. The CDR3 consists of 15 residues. Sequenced by immunoSEQ multiplex PCR; TCRdb stores in-frame clones only, minus some. The data contain 65,000 to 90,000 clones, 88% of them singletons. The sample was CD4+ or CD8+ T cells sorted from blood, taken in a trial of the OX40 agonist ivuxolimab. This sequence was found in an adult with an advanced solid tumor such as melanoma, head and neck, liver or kidney cancer. The chain is built from TRBV6-5 and TRBJ1-2, with a possible D match to TRBD1 (5 bases). CDR3: CASSYSTDRRGGYTF. The CDR3 DNA follows: TGTGCCAGCAGTTACTCGACAGACCGGCGGGGGGGCTACACCTTC.